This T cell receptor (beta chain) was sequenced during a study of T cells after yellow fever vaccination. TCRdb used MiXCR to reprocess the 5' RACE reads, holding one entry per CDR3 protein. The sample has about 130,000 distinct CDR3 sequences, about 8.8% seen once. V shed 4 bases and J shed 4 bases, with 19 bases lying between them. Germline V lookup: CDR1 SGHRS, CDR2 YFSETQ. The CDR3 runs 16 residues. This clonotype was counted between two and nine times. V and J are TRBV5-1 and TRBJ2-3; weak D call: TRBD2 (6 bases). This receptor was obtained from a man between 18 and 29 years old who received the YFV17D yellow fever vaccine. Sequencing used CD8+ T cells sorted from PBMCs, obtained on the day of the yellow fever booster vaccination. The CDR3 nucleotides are TGCGCCAGCAGCGAGACGAGGGCCCGCGGGGCAGATACGCAGTATTTT. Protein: CASSETRARGADTQYF.